The entry below describes one TCR beta chain. Its antigen specificity is not known. Per-base qualities were not stored, and no clone one base away is much larger. The sample comes from a study of shared T cell receptors in the human thymus listed by TCRdb under 2021. With regard to the full study: The study examined how the human thymus generates shared, self-reactive T-cell receptor alpha chains.

Libraries were built with the immunoSEQ multiplex PCR assay. The source is immuneACCESS, and TCRdb retained only in-frame sequences with V and J called. Part of the clones is not carried over; for the studies checked, unresolved V genes explain less than half of this, and the remainder is unexplained. The sample table holds some 400,000 clones, of which 85% to 95% were seen once. Approximately 0.02% of the sample lies in the top ten. Its CDR3 holds 15 amino acids, cysteine through phenylalanine. Of all the DNA, just the CDR3 is kept, 45 bases in frame from base 1. Between the V and J ends, shortened by 0 bases and 3 bases respectively, the junction contains 15 bases. From the germline V gene (reference sequence), CDR1 is GTSNPN and CDR2 is SVGIG.

The receptor comes from a human donor. This receptor chain uses TRBV30 and TRBJ2-7; D gene: possibly TRBD2, on 6 matching bases. Sequencing used thymocytes. The CDR3: CAWSVPRRDHYEQYF. The DNA reads as follows: TGTGCCTGGAGTGTACCGAGGCGGGACCACTACGAGCAGTACTTC.